This is a list of T cell receptor beta chains from one sample in a study of early T cells in non-severe SARS-CoV-2 infection. TCRdb re-called the 5' RACE reads with MiXCR, one entry per CDR3 protein. This table holds 70,000 to 90,000 distinct CDR3 sequences, around 12% found once. Sequencing was performed on whole blood. These receptors came from an adult who was a healthcare worker with PCR-confirmed SARS-CoV-2 infection or an uninfected control (not recorded which). The CDR3 runs from the conserved cysteine through the conserved F or W. D genes are given only for firm matches. Rows may omit the clone size; those that give it use once, few, many or a size class.

J gene	clone size	V gene	D gene	CDR3 protein	CDR3 DNA
TRBJ1-2	many	TRBV5-1	NA	CASSLAAPLGGYGYTF	TGCGCCAGCAGCTTGGCGGCTCCTCTTGGTGGCTATGGCTACACCTTC
TRBJ2-7	many	TRBV14	NA	CASSQNRVQAGYYF	TGTGCCAGCAGCCAAAACAGGGTCCAGGCGGGGTATTACTTC
TRBJ2-1	few	TRBV29-1	NA	CESRWGNEQFF	TGCGAGTCCCGCTGGGGAAATGAGCAGTTCTTC
TRBJ1-5	few	TRBV6-5	NA	CASSYDVYSNQPQHF	TGTGCCAGCAGTTACGACGTTTATAGCAATCAGCCCCAGCATTTT
TRBJ2-7	many	TRBV29-1	TRBD1	CSVGTGGKYEQYF	TGCAGCGTTGGGACAGGGGGCAAATACGAGCAGTACTTC
TRBJ2-1	few	TRBV20-1	TRBD2	CSAGTLAGGTNEQFF	TGCAGTGCCGGGACTCTAGCGGGGGGGACCAATGAGCAGTTCTTC
TRBJ1-4	many	TRBV20-1	TRBD1	CSAGQAGEKLFF	TGCAGTGCTGGACAGGCCGGTGAAAAACTGTTTTTT
TRBJ2-7	NA	TRBV2	NA	CASSEAQRGGEQYF	TGTGCCAGCAGTGAAGCGCAGAGGGGCGGCGAGCAGTACTTC
TRBJ2-1	NA	TRBV19	TRBD2	CASSIPGLAAEQFF	TGTGCCAGTAGTATCCCGGGACTAGCGGCCGAGCAGTTCTTC
TRBJ2-2	NA	TRBV5-1	NA	CASSLAAGELFF	TGCGCCAGCAGCTTGGCCGCCGGGGAGCTGTTTTTT